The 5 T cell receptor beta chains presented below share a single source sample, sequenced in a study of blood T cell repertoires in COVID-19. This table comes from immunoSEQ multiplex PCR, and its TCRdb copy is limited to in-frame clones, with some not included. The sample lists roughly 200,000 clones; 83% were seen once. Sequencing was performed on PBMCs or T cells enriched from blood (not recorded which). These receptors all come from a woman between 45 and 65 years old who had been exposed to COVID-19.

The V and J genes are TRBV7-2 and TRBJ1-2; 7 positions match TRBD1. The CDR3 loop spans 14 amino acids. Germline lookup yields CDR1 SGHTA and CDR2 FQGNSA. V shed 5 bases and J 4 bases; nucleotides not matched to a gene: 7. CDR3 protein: CASSPNRGSYGYTF. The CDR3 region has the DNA TGTGCCAGCAGCCCCAACAGGGGTAGCTATGGCTACACCTTC.

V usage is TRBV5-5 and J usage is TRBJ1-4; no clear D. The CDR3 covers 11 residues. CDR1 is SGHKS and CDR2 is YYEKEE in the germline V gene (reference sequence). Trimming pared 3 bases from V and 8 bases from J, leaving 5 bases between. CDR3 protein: CASSSQEKLFF. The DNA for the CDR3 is TGTGCCAGCAGCTCCCAGGAAAAACTGTTTTTT.

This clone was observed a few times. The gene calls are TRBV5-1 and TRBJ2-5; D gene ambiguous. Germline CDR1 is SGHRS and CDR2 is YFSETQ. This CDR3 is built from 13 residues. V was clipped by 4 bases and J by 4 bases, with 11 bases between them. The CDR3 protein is CASSRSIGETQYF. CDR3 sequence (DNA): TGCGCCAGCAGCCGATCTATCGGAGAGACCCAGTACTTC.

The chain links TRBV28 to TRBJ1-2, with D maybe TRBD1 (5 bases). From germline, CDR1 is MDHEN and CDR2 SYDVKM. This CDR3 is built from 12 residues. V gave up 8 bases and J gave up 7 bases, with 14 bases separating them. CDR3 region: CASGARVLGYTF. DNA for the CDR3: TGTGCCAGCGGGGCCAGGGTACTTGGCTACACCTTC.

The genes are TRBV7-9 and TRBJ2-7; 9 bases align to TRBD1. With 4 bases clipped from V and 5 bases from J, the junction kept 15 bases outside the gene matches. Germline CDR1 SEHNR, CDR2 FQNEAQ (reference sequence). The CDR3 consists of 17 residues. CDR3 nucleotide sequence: TGTGCCAGCAGCTCACGACAGGGACAGGGACCGGTTGACGAGCAGTACTTC. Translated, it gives CASSSRQGQGPVDEQYF.